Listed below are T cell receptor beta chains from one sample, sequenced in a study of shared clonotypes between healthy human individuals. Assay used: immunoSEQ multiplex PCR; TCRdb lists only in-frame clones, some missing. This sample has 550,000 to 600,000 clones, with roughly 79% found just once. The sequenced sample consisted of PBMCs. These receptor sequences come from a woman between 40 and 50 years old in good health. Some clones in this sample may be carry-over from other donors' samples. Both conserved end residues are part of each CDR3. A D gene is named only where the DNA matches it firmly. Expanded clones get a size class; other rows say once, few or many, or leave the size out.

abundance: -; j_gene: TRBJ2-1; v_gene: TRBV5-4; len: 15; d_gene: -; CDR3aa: CASSPEGLRPNEQFF; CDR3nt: TGTGCCAGCAGCCCGGAGGGGCTCCGACCCAATGAGCAGTTCTTC
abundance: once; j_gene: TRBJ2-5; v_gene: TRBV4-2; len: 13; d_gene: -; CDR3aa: CASSQETVGTQYF; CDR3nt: TGTGCCAGCAGCCAAGAGACCGTAGGGACCCAGTACTTC
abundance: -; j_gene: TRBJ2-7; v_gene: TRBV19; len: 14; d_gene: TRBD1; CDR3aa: CASSTYRDSYEQYF; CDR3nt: TGTGCCAGTAGTACGTACCGGGACAGCTACGAGCAGTACTTC
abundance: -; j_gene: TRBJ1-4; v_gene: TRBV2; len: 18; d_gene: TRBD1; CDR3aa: CASRSLGQGWRLNEKLFF; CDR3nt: TGTGCCAGCAGGAGCTTAGGACAGGGATGGCGGCTTAATGAAAAACTGTTTTTT
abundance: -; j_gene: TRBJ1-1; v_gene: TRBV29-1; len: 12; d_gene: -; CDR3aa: CSVGQAPTEAFF; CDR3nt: TGCAGCGTTGGACAGGCCCCCACTGAAGCTTTCTTT
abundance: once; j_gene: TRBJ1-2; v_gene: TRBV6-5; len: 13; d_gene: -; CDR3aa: CASRPDSNYGYTF; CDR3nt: TGTGCCAGCAGACCGGACAGCAACTATGGCTACACCTTC
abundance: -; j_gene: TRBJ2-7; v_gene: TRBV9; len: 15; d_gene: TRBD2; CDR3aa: CASSVGAGLAGEQYF; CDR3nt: TGTGCCAGCAGCGTAGGGGCGGGACTAGCAGGCGAGCAGTACTTC
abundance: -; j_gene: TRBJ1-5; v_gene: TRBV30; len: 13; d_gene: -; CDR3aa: CAWSVNEGQPQHF; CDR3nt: TGTGCCTGGAGTGTAAATGAGGGGCAGCCCCAGCATTTT
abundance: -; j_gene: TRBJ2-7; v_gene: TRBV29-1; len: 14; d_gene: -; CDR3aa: CSVDQKGRSTEQYF; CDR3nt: TGCAGCGTAGACCAGAAAGGGAGGTCTACCGAGCAGTACTTC
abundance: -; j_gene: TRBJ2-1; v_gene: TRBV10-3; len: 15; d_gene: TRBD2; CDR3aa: CAISQGTSEGYEQFF; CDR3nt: TGTGCCATCAGCCAAGGGACTAGTGAAGGCTATGAGCAGTTCTTC
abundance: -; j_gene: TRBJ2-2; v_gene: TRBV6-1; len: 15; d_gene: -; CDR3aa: CASSEASMNTGELFF; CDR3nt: TGTGCCAGCAGTGAAGCCTCGATGAACACCGGGGAGCTGTTTTTT
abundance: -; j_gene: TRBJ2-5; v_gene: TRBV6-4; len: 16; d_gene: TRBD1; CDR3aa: CASRERRDRGRETQYF; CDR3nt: TGTGCCAGCAGAGAAAGACGGGACAGGGGACGAGAGACCCAGTACTTC
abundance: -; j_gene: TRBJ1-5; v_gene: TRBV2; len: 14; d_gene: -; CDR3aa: CASSAGELAQPQHF; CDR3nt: TGTGCCAGCAGTGCAGGGGAATTGGCTCAGCCCCAGCATTTT
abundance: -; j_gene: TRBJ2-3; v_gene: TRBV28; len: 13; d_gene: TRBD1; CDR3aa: CASSPGGADTQYF; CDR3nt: TGTGCCAGCAGTCCAGGGGGCGCGGATACGCAGTATTTT
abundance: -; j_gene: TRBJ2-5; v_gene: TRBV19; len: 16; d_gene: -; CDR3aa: CATSPFTLGLGETQYF; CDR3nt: TGTGCCACTAGTCCCTTCACCCTGGGCCTGGGGGAGACCCAGTACTTC
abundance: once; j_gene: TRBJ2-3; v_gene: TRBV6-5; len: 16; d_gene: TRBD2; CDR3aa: CASSYSAGEGTDTQYF; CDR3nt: TGTGCCAGCAGTTACTCAGCGGGAGAGGGCACAGATACGCAGTATTTT
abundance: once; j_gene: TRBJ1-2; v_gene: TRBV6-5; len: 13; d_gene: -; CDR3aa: CASSYSRNYGYTF; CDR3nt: TGTGCCAGCAGTTACTCCCGTAACTATGGCTACACCTTC
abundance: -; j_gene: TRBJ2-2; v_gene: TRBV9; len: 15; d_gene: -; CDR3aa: CASSPGTFSTGELFF; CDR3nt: TGTGCCAGCAGCCCGGGGACATTTAGCACCGGGGAGCTGTTTTTT
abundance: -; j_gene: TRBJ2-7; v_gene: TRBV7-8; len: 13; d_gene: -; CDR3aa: CASSLTYSYEQYF; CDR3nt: TGTGCCAGCAGCTTAACATACTCCTACGAGCAGTACTTC
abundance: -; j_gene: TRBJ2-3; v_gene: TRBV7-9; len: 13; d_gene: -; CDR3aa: CASSLDATDTQYF; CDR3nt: TGTGCCAGCAGTTTGGATGCGACGGATACGCAGTATTTT
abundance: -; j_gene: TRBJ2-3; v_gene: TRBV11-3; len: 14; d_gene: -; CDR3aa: CASSLRTGRDTQYF; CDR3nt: TGTGCCAGCAGCCTCCGGACGGGTAGAGATACGCAGTATTTT
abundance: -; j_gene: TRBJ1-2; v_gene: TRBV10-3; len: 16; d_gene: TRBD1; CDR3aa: CAIRDTNTGTGNAYTF; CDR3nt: TGTGCCATCAGGGACACAAACACCGGGACAGGGAATGCGTACACCTTC
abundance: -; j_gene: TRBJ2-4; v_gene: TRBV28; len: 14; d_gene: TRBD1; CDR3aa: CASTRTGDHAIQYF; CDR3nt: TGTGCCAGCACCCGGACAGGGGATCATGCCATTCAGTACTTC
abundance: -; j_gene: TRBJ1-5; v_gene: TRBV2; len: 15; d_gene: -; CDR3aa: CASSPRAEPLGPQHF; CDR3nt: TGTGCCAGCAGTCCCCGGGCTGAACCTTTAGGGCCCCAGCATTTT
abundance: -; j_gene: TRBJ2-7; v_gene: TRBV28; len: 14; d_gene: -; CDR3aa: CASRQSDDWDEQYF; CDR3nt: TGTGCCAGCAGGCAGAGTGATGACTGGGACGAGCAGTACTTC
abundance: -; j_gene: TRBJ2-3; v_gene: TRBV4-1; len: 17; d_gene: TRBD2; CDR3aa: CASSLGVAGGRTDTQYF; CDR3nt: TGCGCCAGCAGCCTGGGGGTAGCGGGAGGTCGGACAGATACGCAGTATTTT
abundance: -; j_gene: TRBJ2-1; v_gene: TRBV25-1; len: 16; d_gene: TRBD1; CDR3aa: CASSVGGQGKGNEQFF; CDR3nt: TGTGCCAGCAGTGTTGGGGGACAGGGGAAGGGGAATGAGCAGTTCTTC
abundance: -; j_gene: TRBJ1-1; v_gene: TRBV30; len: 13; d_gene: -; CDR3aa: CAWIQGTNTEAFF; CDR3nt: TGTGCCTGGATCCAGGGTACGAACACTGAAGCTTTCTTT
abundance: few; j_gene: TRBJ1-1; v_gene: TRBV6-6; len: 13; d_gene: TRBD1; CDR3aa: CASKQGATTEAFF; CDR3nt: TGTGCCAGCAAACAGGGGGCCACCACTGAAGCTTTCTTT